This T cell receptor beta chain originates from a study of CD8 T cells in Susac syndrome. Random hexamers were used to reverse transcribe the RNA input (0.5 to 1 ug). TCRdb recomputed calls from the immunoSEQ multiplex PCR reads with MiXCR, one row per CDR3 protein. This sample carries 150,000 or so distinct CDR3 sequences, about 93% of them seen once, and the ten largest clones take over 0.11%. This CDR3 has 14 amino acids. Germline assignment: CDR1 KGHSH and CDR2 LQKENI. Trimming stripped 2 bases from V and 3 bases from J, with 8 bases between. Sequenced input: CD4+ T cells from PBMCs. The chain couples TRBV18 to TRBJ1-5; no clear D. The clonotype comes from a human donor in good health. CDR3 residues: CASSPEPYNQPQHF. CDR3 nucleotides: TGTGCCAGCTCACCAGAGCCCTACAATCAGCCCCAGCATTTT.